This TCR beta chain was observed in a study of T cells after yellow fever vaccination. Study information: Fractions of limited cellularity were prepared by means of SMART-Seq v4 Ultra Low Input.

TCRdb fed the 5' RACE reads into MiXCR, producing one record per CDR3 protein. The sample lists about 340,000 distinct CDR3 sequences, approximately 3.9% occurring once. This clonotype was observed a handful of times. V was shortened by 5 bases and J by 5 bases, with 10 bases between the two germline ends. The CDR3 consists of 12 residues. The chain links TRBV12-3 or TRBV12-4 to TRBJ2-7; D unclear. The source material was PBMCs, sampled 5 days after the yellow fever booster vaccination. This receptor was identified in a man younger than 35 who received the YFV17D yellow fever vaccine. As DNA, the CDR3 is TGTGCCAGCAGTCCCCCGGGTAACGAGCAGTACTTC. Protein: CASSPPGNEQYF.